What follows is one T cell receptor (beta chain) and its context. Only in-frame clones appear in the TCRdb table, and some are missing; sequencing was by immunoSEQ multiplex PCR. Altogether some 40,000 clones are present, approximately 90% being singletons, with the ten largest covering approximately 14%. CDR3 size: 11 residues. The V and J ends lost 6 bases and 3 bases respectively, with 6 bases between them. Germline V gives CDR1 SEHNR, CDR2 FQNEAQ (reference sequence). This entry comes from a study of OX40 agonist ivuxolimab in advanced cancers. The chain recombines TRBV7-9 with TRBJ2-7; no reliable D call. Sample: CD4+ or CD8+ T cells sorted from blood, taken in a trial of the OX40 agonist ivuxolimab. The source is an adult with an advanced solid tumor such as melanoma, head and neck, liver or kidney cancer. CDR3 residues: CASSYNYEQYF. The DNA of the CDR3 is TGTGCCAGCAGTTACAACTACGAGCAGTACTTC.